This TCR beta chain was identified during a study of cytomegalovirus exposure and HLA in healthy donors. This clone has only one observation. Germline V gene lookup returns CDR1 MGHRA and CDR2 YSYEKL. Unmatched junction bases numbered 8, after V lost 1 base and J lost 2 bases. This CDR3 has 18 amino acids. 13 Jbeta primers and 60 Vbeta primers were used for the PCR. TCRdb's table, derived via immunoSEQ multiplex PCR, lists solely in-frame clones and lacks some. The table lists 150,000 to 250,000 clones, roughly 72% of them singletons, with under 2% in the top ten. The source material was PBMCs. This sequence joins TRBV4-1 and TRBJ2-3, with TRBD2 identical over 11 bases. This TCR was recovered from a man aged 25 to 40 in good health and CMV-seronegative. The DNA for the CDR3 is TGCGCCAGCAGCCAAGCCCTGACTAGCGGGACCACCACAGATACGCAGTATTTT. Encoded protein: CASSQALTSGTTTDTQYF.